A single sample is the source of the 21 T cell receptor beta chains below, sequenced in a study of identical twins. Via MiXCR, TCRdb re-called the 5' RACE reads, giving one row per CDR3 protein. The sample yields more than 400,000 distinct CDR3 sequences, about 15% seen once. These data also featured in a second study, about yellow fever vaccine responses in identical twins.

Material: CD4+ T cells sorted from blood. These TCRs come from a woman aged 18-30 years in good health.

A few counts support this clonotype. V is TRBV10-3 and J is TRBJ2-7, with 7 bases that match TRBD1. V trimming: 5 bases; J trimming: 4 bases; junction bases outside the gene matches: 8. The CDR3 contains 14 residues. The V gene's germline CDR1 is ENHRY and CDR2 SYGVKD. The CDR3 loop is CAISSGTARYEQYV. CDR3 DNA: TGTGCCATCAGTTCCGGGACAGCCCGTTACGAGCAGTACGTC.

This clonotype occurred a few times. The V and J genes are TRBV12-3 or TRBV12-4 and TRBJ2-7, with 9 bases aligning to TRBD2. The CDR3 is 14 amino acids. The junction had 6 bases not matched to a gene; V was cut back by 5 bases and J by 4 bases. The CDR3 DNA follows: TGTGCCAGCAGTAGGAGCGGGAGGATGTACGAGCAGTACTTC. As protein: CASSRSGRMYEQYF.

This chain joins TRBV3-1 and TRBJ2-1; no clear D. CDR1 and CDR2 from the germline V gene are LGHDT and YNNKEL (reference sequence). CDR3 length equals 15 residues. V shed 9 bases and J shed 6 bases, with 21 bases lying between them. CDR3 region: CASTKGVRPVNEQFF. DNA for the CDR3: TGTGCCAGTACGAAGGGCGTGAGGCCTGTCAATGAGCAGTTCTTC.

This clonotype was counted between two and nine times. This chain uses TRBV5-1 with TRBJ2-7; 8 bases fit TRBD2. There are 15 residues in the CDR3. The V and J ends lost 4 bases and 3 bases, in that order; junction bases with no gene match: 9. Germline V gene sequence: CDR1 SGHRS, CDR2 YFSETQ. The CDR3 region is CASSLFTSGLYEQYF. The CDR3 bases are TGCGCCAGCAGCCTTTTCACTAGCGGACTCTACGAGCAGTACTTC.

In its sample, this clonotype was seen a few times. The chain has TRBV4-1 and TRBJ2-1; D is unclear. CDR3 length: 16 amino acids. Germline lookup yields CDR1 MGHRA and CDR2 YSYEKL. V lost 0 bases and J lost 1, with 10 bases in between. The CDR3 reads CASSQEVFKSYNEQFF. CDR3 coding DNA: TGCGCCAGCAGCCAAGAGGTATTCAAATCCTACAATGAGCAGTTCTTC.

This clonotype was picked up a small number of times. The chain uses TRBV28 and TRBJ2-3; tentative D call: TRBD2 (6 bases). Germline V gives CDR1 MDHEN, CDR2 SYDVKM. V lost 7 bases, J lost 1 base, and 15 bases lay in between. The CDR3 has 15 amino acids. This CDR3 is CASNDPGSRTDTQYF. In nucleotides, the CDR3 is TGTGCCAGCAACGATCCCGGGAGTCGCACAGATACGCAGTATTTT.

This clonotype has a handful of counts. The chain links TRBV12-3 or TRBV12-4 to TRBJ1-5; 10 bases align to TRBD1. V shed 2 bases, J shed 6 bases, and the junction held 7 bases outside the gene matches. This CDR3 is 16 amino acids long. The CDR3 reads CASSLSVGTGVQPQHF. The DNA for the CDR3 is TGTGCCAGCAGTTTATCCGTCGGGACAGGGGTTCAGCCCCAGCATTTT.

This clonotype was seen only a few times. The rearrangement links TRBV12-3 or TRBV12-4 to TRBJ2-1, with D hard to call. V gave up 6 bases and J gave up 3 bases, with 18 bases separating them. There are 16 residues in the CDR3. CDR3 in DNA: TGTGCCAGCAGGGCCCTTCCAAGCGTCCTCTACAATGAGCAGTTCTTC. Its protein product is CASRALPSVLYNEQFF.

This clonotype was seen a handful of times. The V and J genes are TRBV6-1 and TRBJ2-1, with 8 bases that match TRBD1. CDR1 MNHNS and CDR2 SASEGT come from the germline V gene. There are 16 residues in the CDR3. Losses at the gene ends were 6 bases for V and 7 bases for J; bases not matched to a gene: 14. The CDR3 loop is CASSDLQGQGRNEQFF. CDR3 DNA sequence: TGTGCCAGCAGCGACCTACAAGGACAGGGTAGGAATGAGCAGTTCTTC.

The rearrangement links TRBV9 to TRBJ1-4, with a tentative D call TRBD1 (5 bases). The CDR3 is made up of 13 amino acids. V lost 2 bases and J 8 bases, leaving 10 bases between the germline ends. The germline V gene encodes CDR1 SGDLS and CDR2 YYNGEE. DNA for the CDR3: TGTGCCAGCAGCGTCAGGGTAAACGAAAAACTGTTTTTT. This encodes CASSVRVNEKLFF.

The table lists this clonotype with a few counts. The rearrangement uses TRBV28 and TRBJ1-6, with 9 bases fitting TRBD1. In germline, CDR1 is MDHEN, CDR2 SYDVKM. V was clipped by 2 bases and J by 9 bases; unmatched bases: 2. The CDR3 sequence is 14 residues long. CDR3 nucleotides: TGTGCCAGCAGTTTAAGACAGGGGGTTTCACCCCTCCACTTT. Translated: CASSLRQGVSPLHF.

The chain has TRBV7-9 and TRBJ1-1; a weak D match, TRBD1 (5 bases). Germline lookup yields CDR1 SEHNR and CDR2 FQNEAQ (reference sequence). The CDR3 sequence is 12 residues long. V was cut by 6 bases and J by 8 bases, with 13 bases left in between. CDR3 amino acids: CASSPVWGEAFF. The DNA for the CDR3 is TGTGCCAGCAGTCCGGTTTGGGGGGAAGCTTTCTTT.

The rearrangement joins TRBV2 to TRBJ2-3; TRBD2 matches 14 bases. Germline V gene data show CDR1 as SNHLY and CDR2 as FYNNEI. The V segment lost 2 bases and the J segment 4 bases; nucleotides outside the gene matches: 5. The CDR3 length is 17 residues. The CDR3 DNA sequence: TGTGCCAGCAGTGAACCACGACTAGCGGGAGGGTCAGATACGCAGTATTTT. Translating it yields CASSEPRLAGGSDTQYF.

This clonotype was seen more than once but under ten times. V is TRBV3-1 and J is TRBJ1-1, with unresolved D. The CDR3 spans 13 residues. Germline-derived CDR1 and CDR2 are LGHDT and YNNKEL (reference sequence). The germline V and J ends were trimmed by 1 base and 4 bases, with 7 bases remaining between them. Here the CDR3 reads CASSQGFGTEAFF. The CDR3 coding sequence is TGTGCCAGCAGCCAAGGGTTCGGCACTGAAGCTTTCTTT.

This clonotype was detected only a few times. The J gene is TRBJ2-2, the V gene TRBV11-1; 11 bases fit TRBD2. CDR3 length: 19 amino acids. Germline loops: CDR1 SGHAT, CDR2 FQDESV (reference sequence). V shed 2 bases and J 3 bases; nucleotides not matched to a gene: 11. The CDR3, as DNA: TGTGCCAGCAGCTTACGGAGAATAGCGGGAGGGTCGGACACCGGGGAGCTGTTTTTT. Encoded protein: CASSLRRIAGGSDTGELFF.

This clonotype appeared a few times. The chain combines TRBV12-3 or TRBV12-4 with TRBJ2-7; 13 nucleotides line up with TRBD2. The V and J ends lost 5 bases and 0 bases, in that order; junction bases with no gene match: 7. The CDR3 is 17 amino acids. CDR3 nucleotide sequence: TGTGCCAGCAGTAAAGAGACTAGCGGGAGGAGCTCCTACGAGCAGTACTTC. Residues: CASSKETSGRSSYEQYF.

The chain's CDR3 is CASSLGTNNNEQFF. CDR3 DNA sequence: TGTGCCAGCAGCTTAGGGACTAATAACAATGAGCAGTTCTTC. The chain carries TRBV7-9 and TRBJ2-1; maybe TRBD2 (6 bases). Trimming took 1 base from V and 5 from J, leaving 9 bases between them. The CDR3 consists of 14 residues. Germline loops: CDR1 SEHNR, CDR2 FQNEAQ (reference sequence).

This clonotype was detected ten times or more. The J gene is TRBJ2-5, the V gene TRBV5-1, with D perhaps matching TRBD1 or TRBD2 (5 bases each). Deletions cut 2 bases from V and 2 bases from J, with 10 bases between. CDR3 length equals 14 residues. Per the germline V gene, CDR1 is SGHRS and CDR2 is YFSETQ. Written as DNA, the CDR3 is TGCGCCAGCAGCTTAAGGGACGGACAAGAGACCCAGTACTTC. It yields the protein CASSLRDGQETQYF. The full variable domain, with the rest looked up from reference TRBV5-1 and TRBJ2-5, is KAGVTQTPRYLIKTRGQQVTLSCSPISGHRSVSWYQQTPGQGLQFLFEYFSETQRNKGNFPGRFSGRQFSNSRSEMNVSTLELGDSALYLCASSLRDGQETQYFGPGTRLLVL.

This clonotype was recorded a few times. The V and J genes are TRBV12-3 or TRBV12-4 and TRBJ1-4; 8 bases map to TRBD1. Unmatched junction bases numbered 1, after V lost 4 bases and J lost 3 bases. The CDR3 runs 14 residues. The CDR3 reads CASSYRGANEKLFF. The CDR3 DNA reads TGTGCCAGCAGTTACAGGGGGGCTAATGAAAAACTGTTTTTT.

This chain links TRBV5-8 with TRBJ1-6; no clear D gene. Germline values: CDR1 SGHTS, CDR2 YDEGEE. Trimming stripped 5 bases from V and 0 bases from J, with 9 bases between. This CDR3 region has 15 residues. The CDR3 is CASRRPGSYNSPLHF. The DNA for the CDR3 is TGTGCCAGCAGACGGCCCGGCTCCTATAATTCACCCCTCCACTTT.

This rearrangement joins TRBV29-1 to TRBJ1-1; 8 positions match TRBD1. The CDR3 has 12 amino acids. Germline lookup yields CDR1 SQVTM and CDR2 ANQGSEA. Unmatched junction bases numbered 3, after V lost 6 bases and J lost 3 bases. The CDR3 bases are TGCAGCGTCGACAGGGGTTACACTGAAGCTTTCTTT. It encodes CSVDRGYTEAFF.